A selection of T cell receptor beta chains follows, all from one sample in a study of blood T cell repertoires in COVID-19. Repertoires were generated with immunoSEQ multiplex PCR, while TCRdb's copy carries only in-frame clones and drops some. The table has nearly 90,000 clones, less than 80% seen once. The sample taken for sequencing was peripheral blood. The receptors come from a woman of 80 years or more with acute or convalescent COVID-19. Each CDR3 is given with its conserved first and last residue. The order of the fields is D gene, clone size, V gene, J gene, CDR3 protein, CDR3 DNA. The D gene is left open where the match is weak. Not every row has a clone size; where given, it reads once, few, many or a size class.

-	-	TRBV2	TRBJ1-1	CASSYNLNTEAFF	TGTGCCAGCAGTTACAACCTGAACACTGAAGCTTTCTTT
-	-	TRBV25-1	TRBJ1-2	CASSARDKNYGYTF	TGTGCCAGCAGTGCCCGGGACAAGAACTATGGCTACACCTTC
-	once	TRBV28	TRBJ2-7	CASSLTGTGTREQYF	TGTGCCAGCAGCCTAACCGGGACTGGTACAAGGGAGCAGTACTTC
-	-	TRBV19	TRBJ2-7	CASRPILGREQYF	TGTGCCAGTCGCCCCATCCTCGGGAGAGAGCAGTACTTC
-	few	TRBV12-3/TRBV12-4	TRBJ1-1	CASSLGGGTEAFF	TGTGCCAGCAGTCTTGGGGGGGGCACTGAAGCTTTCTTT
TRBD2	-	TRBV5-1	TRBJ2-3	CASSGLGNSDTQYF	TGCGCCAGTTCGGGACTAGGGAATTCAGATACGCAGTATTTT
-	-	TRBV30	TRBJ2-7	CAWSVRAGEYEQYF	TGTGCCTGGAGTGTACGGGCAGGGGAATACGAGCAGTACTTC
-	-	TRBV28	TRBJ1-1	CASKGQYTEAFF	TGTGCCTCAAAGGGGCAGTACACTGAAGCTTTCTTT
TRBD1	-	TRBV5-4	TRBJ1-6	CASSPGGGTDSPLHF	TGTGCCAGCAGCCCGGGAGGGGGCACGGATTCACCCCTCCACTTT
-	-	TRBV7-9	TRBJ2-7	CASSFNRVSEQYF	TGTGCCAGCAGCTTCAACAGGGTGTCCGAGCAGTACTTC
-	few	TRBV15	TRBJ1-5	CATSRGAGEYGQPQHF	TGTGCCACCAGCAGAGGCGCAGGGGAGTACGGTCAGCCCCAGCATTTT
-	-	TRBV5-1	TRBJ1-4	CASSLVGTANEKLFF	TGCGCCAGCAGCTTGGTGGGCACAGCTAATGAAAAACTGTTTTTT